This entry is about one T cell receptor (beta chain). The authors' processing: Researchers report that nucleated cell counts were estimated from reference gene primer amplification. Assay used: immunoSEQ multiplex PCR; TCRdb lists only in-frame clones, some missing. V, J and clone size are those of that table, while D and trimming were read from the DNA. This table has a few hundred thousand clones, 80% appearing once. These data belong to a study of blood T cell repertoires in COVID-19. Study details: Material from acute and convalescent COVID-19 was sourced from the United States, Italy and Spain.

Enrolled through a virtual design, the participants were between roughly 18 and 100 years of age and came from 24 US areas. Trimming removed 2 bases at V and 5 bases at J, with 9 bases between. This CDR3 is 13 amino acids long. This clonotype was sampled from a man between 25 and 39 years old with acute COVID-19. The chain employs TRBV12-3 or TRBV12-4 and TRBJ1-1; D is perhaps TRBD1 (6 bases). The specimen was PBMCs or T cells enriched from blood (not recorded which). As DNA, the CDR3 is TGTGCCAGCAGTTTACTACAGGGTACTGAAGCTTTCTTT. This codes for CASSLLQGTEAFF.